This entry is about one T cell receptor beta chain. These data are taken from a study of blood T cell repertoires in COVID-19. In the study overall: Italy, Spain and the United States were the sources of the convalescent and acute COVID-19 samples. Sample material is recorded as cDNA or gDNA derived from T cells, B-cell-depleted T cells, or PBMCs.

In the original processing: Estimation of nucleated cell counts was performed using reference gene primer amplification. Clones were read by immunoSEQ multiplex PCR, and TCRdb kept only the in-frame ones, dropping some. D and trimming were read from the DNA, whereas the V and J calls and clone size are those reported in that table. This table holds around 190,000 clones, around three quarters found once. V lost 7 bases and J 4 bases, leaving 13 bases between the germline ends. CDR3 length: 13 amino acids. The germline V gene encodes CDR1 MNHEY and CDR2 SVGAGI. Sequencing used peripheral blood. V is TRBV6-5 and J is TRBJ1-1; no firm D call. The source of this sequence is a man between 65 and 80 years old with active or convalescent COVID-19. Written as DNA, the CDR3 is TGTGCCAGCACCTGGCGGCAGATCACTGAAGCTTTCTTT. The encoded protein is CASTWRQITEAFF.